These 20 T cell receptor beta chains were sequenced from one sample in a study of blood T cell repertoires in COVID-19. Measured with immunoSEQ multiplex PCR; TCRdb has only the in-frame clones, and not every one. The data show about 220,000 clones, 75% to 90% seen once. Material: peripheral blood. The receptor source for this set is a human donor in a cohort sampled during active COVID-19.

This chain connects TRBV27 to TRBJ2-7; weak D call: TRBD1 (6 bases). CDR1 and CDR2 (germline): MNHEY, SMNVEV (reference sequence). The V and J ends lost 6 bases and 3 bases respectively, with 15 bases between them. This CDR3 is 14 amino acids long. CDR3 amino acids: CASRMDSKFYEQYF. The CDR3 DNA follows: TGTGCCAGCAGGATGGACAGTAAGTTCTACGAGCAGTACTTC.

The chain recombines TRBV15 with TRBJ2-1; D possibly corresponds to TRBD2 (5 bases). The length of the CDR3 is 14 residues. CDR1 is LNHNV, CDR2 YYDKDF, per germline (reference sequence). Trimming took off 0 bases at V and 9 bases at J, with 12 bases between the two ends. This CDR3 is CATSRDGSSGEQFF. CDR3 DNA: TGTGCCACCAGCAGAGATGGGAGTTCGGGTGAGCAGTTCTTC.

This clone was detected a few times. The rearrangement links TRBV7-9 to TRBJ1-5, with TRBD1 as a possible D gene (5 bases). There are 14 residues in the CDR3. V was pared by 4 bases and J by 4 bases, with 11 bases between. Germline V gene lookup returns CDR1 SEHNR and CDR2 FQNEAQ (reference sequence). The CDR3 region is CASSSLGGNQPQHF. Written as DNA, the CDR3 is TGTGCCAGCAGCTCCTTGGGGGGAAATCAGCCCCAGCATTTT.

A few counts support this clone. The rearrangement joins TRBV9 to TRBJ1-5; TRBD1 agrees at 10 bases. J was trimmed by 6 bases and V by 0 bases; bases with no gene match: 3. Per germline, CDR1 SGDLS and CDR2 YYNGEE. The CDR3 contains 15 residues. The CDR3 protein is CASSVGGQGTQPQHF. The CDR3 nucleotides are TGTGCCAGCAGCGTAGGGGGACAGGGGACTCAGCCCCAGCATTTT.

The CDR3 reads CASSLGGGLDLGELFF. The CDR3 region has the DNA TGTGCCAGCAGCTTAGGCGGGGGACTAGACCTTGGGGAGCTGTTTTTT. The rearrangement joins TRBV7-8 to TRBJ2-2; 8 bases are shared with TRBD2. The germline V gene has CDR1 SGHVS and CDR2 FQNEAQ. The CDR3 contains 16 residues. V lost 1 base, J lost 8 bases, and 9 bases stayed unmatched.

The chain employs TRBV9 and TRBJ2-6; D gene unclear. The CDR3 has 17 amino acids. V was shortened by 6 bases and J by 0 bases, with 16 bases between the two germline ends. Germline loops: CDR1 SGDLS, CDR2 YYNGEE. The CDR3 is CASTTGSRSSGANVLTF. In DNA, the CDR3 is TGTGCCAGCACCACGGGTAGCCGCTCCTCTGGGGCCAACGTCCTGACTTTC.

This chain links TRBV7-2 with TRBJ2-5; 12 positions agree with TRBD2. The CDR3 is 16 amino acids. From germline, CDR1 is SGHTA and CDR2 FQGNSA. J lost 2 bases, V lost 6 bases, and 7 bases had no gene match. CDR3: CASSYSTSGRQETQYF. CDR3 sequence (DNA): TGTGCCAGCAGTTACTCAACTAGCGGGAGGCAAGAGACCCAGTACTTC.

V is TRBV6-1 and J is TRBJ2-2; 10 positions agree with TRBD2. Germline-derived CDR1 and CDR2 are MNHNS and SASEGT. Trimming at V came to 1 base and at J to 8 bases, leaving 13 bases not matched to a gene. The CDR3 has 18 residues. The CDR3 nucleotides read TGTGCCAGCAGTGAAGGGCTAGCGGGAGTAGGTGTTATTGGGGAGCTGTTTTTT. It translates to CASSEGLAGVGVIGELFF.

This sequence joins TRBV3-1 (or the pseudogene TRBV3-2) and TRBJ1-1; maybe TRBD1 (5 bases). Germline V CDR1 and CDR2: LGHDT, YNNKEL (reference sequence). V lost 1 base and J 4 bases, leaving 13 bases between the germline ends. The CDR3 length is 15 residues. CDR3 residues: CASSQGGGGITEAFF. DNA of the CDR3: TGTGCCAGCAGCCAAGGGGGGGGAGGAATCACTGAAGCTTTCTTT.

This clone was counted only a few times. The chain has TRBV7-9 and TRBJ2-5, with a tentative D call TRBD2 (6 bases). Between the trimmed V and J ends, which lost 5 bases and 5 bases, there was a span of 12 bases. Germline V gives CDR1 SEHNR, CDR2 FQNEAQ (reference sequence). The CDR3 sequence is 13 residues long. CDR3 region: CASSTGTSETQYF. CDR3 sequence (DNA): TGTGCCAGCAGCACCGGGACTTCGGAGACCCAGTACTTC. Complete variable domain (other parts from reference TRBV7-9 and TRBJ2-5): DTGVSQNPRHKITKRGQNVTFRCDPISEHNRLYWYRQTLGQGPEFLTYFQNEAQLEKSRLLSDRFSAERPKGSFSTLEIQRTEQGDSAMYLCASSTGTSETQYFGPGTRLLVL.

J is TRBJ2-7 and V is TRBV6-6; a weak D match, TRBD2 (5 bases). Germline-derived CDR1 and CDR2 are MNHNY and SVGAGI (reference sequence). The germline V and J ends were trimmed by 4 bases and 5 bases, with 18 bases remaining between them. The CDR3 has 15 amino acids. The DNA of the CDR3 is TGTGCCAGCAGTTTCCCGACGAGGGTTGGGGACGAGCAGTACTTC. It translates to CASSFPTRVGDEQYF.

V is TRBV9 and J is TRBJ2-3; D perhaps matches TRBD1 (5 bases). The CDR3 is 16 amino acids. V was trimmed by 0 bases and J by 5 bases, leaving 16 bases between them. Looked up from germline, CDR1 is SGDLS and CDR2 is YYNGEE. The CDR3 region is CASSVGERIRGDTQYF. The CDR3 DNA follows: TGTGCCAGCAGCGTAGGAGAGAGGATAAGGGGAGATACGCAGTATTTT. The full variable domain, rest sourced from reference TRBV9 and TRBJ2-3, is DSGVTQTPKHLITATGQRVTLRCSPRSGDLSVYWYQQSLDQGLQFLIQYYNGEERAKGNILERFSAQQFPDLHSELNLSSLELGDSALYFCASSVGERIRGDTQYFGPGTRLTVL.

The chain links TRBV29-1 to TRBJ2-6; no firm D call. Between the trimmed V and J ends, which lost 6 bases and 2 bases, there was a span of 8 bases. CDR1 and CDR2 (germline): SQVTM, ANQGSEA. The CDR3 covers 13 residues. CDR3 sequence: CSVSQTGANVLTF. DNA for the CDR3: TGCAGCGTCTCTCAGACTGGGGCCAACGTCCTGACTTTC.

V is TRBV6-4 and J is TRBJ1-1, with unresolved D. The germline V gene encodes CDR1 MRHNA and CDR2 SNTAGT. This CDR3 spans 13 amino acids. Trimming removed 5 bases from V and 0 bases from J, with 7 bases in between. The CDR3 bases are TGTGCCAGCAGTTCTAGTCTGAACACTGAAGCTTTCTTT. It is translated as CASSSSLNTEAFF.

The table lists this clone with a few counts. The gene calls are TRBV6-5 and TRBJ1-1; possible D gene TRBD1, 5 bases. Trimming stripped 6 bases from V and 3 bases from J, with 14 bases between. This CDR3 has 14 residues. Germline-derived CDR1 and CDR2 are MNHEY and SVGAGI. CDR3 sequence (DNA): TGTGCCAGCAGCCCCTACCGGGGGTACACTGAAGCTTTCTTT. Its protein product is CASSPYRGYTEAFF.

This chain uses TRBV5-4 with TRBJ1-5; 7 nucleotides match TRBD1. This CDR3 spans 15 amino acids. J gave up 3 bases and V 0 bases, and 3 bases lay outside the gene matches. CDR1 and CDR2 from the germline V gene are SGHNT and YYREEE (reference sequence). In nucleotides, the CDR3 is TGTGCCAGCAGCTTGGGGGGACAGCTCAATCAGCCCCAGCATTTT. This gives the protein CASSLGGQLNQPQHF.

This chain connects TRBV21-1 to TRBJ2-7; TRBD1, as called in the table, went unchecked against the DNA. TRBV21-1 is a pseudogene segment. The CDR3 contains 15 residues. The DNA of the CDR3 is TGTGCCAGCAGCAAGAGGCTAGGGACAGGGTACGAGCAGTACTTC. It specifies CASSKRLGTGYEQYF.

The CDR3 is CASSLGGFQNTQYF. The CDR3 region has the DNA TGCGCCAGCAGCTTGGGAGGGTTCCAGAATACGCAGTATTTT. The chain joins TRBV5-1 to TRBJ2-3; D perhaps matches TRBD2 (5 bases). The V gene's germline CDR1 is SGHRS and CDR2 YFSETQ. The V end was cut by 0 bases, the J end by 7 bases, with 12 bases between. The CDR3 spans 14 residues.

This chain uses TRBV5-4 with TRBJ2-5; D not resolved. In germline, CDR1 is SGHNT, CDR2 YYREEE (reference sequence). The CDR3 contains 13 residues. The ends were cut back, 7 bases at V and 5 bases at J, with 15 bases in the middle. Here the CDR3 reads CASLLDVGETQYF. As DNA, the CDR3 is TGTGCCAGCCTCTTAGACGTCGGGGAGACCCAGTACTTC. Looking up the rest from reference TRBV5-4 and TRBJ2-5 gives the full variable domain: ETGVTQSPTHLIKTRGQQVTLRCSSQSGHNTVSWYQQALGQGPQFIFQYYREEENGRGNFPPRFSGLQFPNYSSELNVNALELDDSALYLCASLLDVGETQYFGPGTRLLVL.

The chain has TRBV19 and TRBJ1-5; perhaps TRBD1 as D (5 bases). Deletions cut 3 bases from V and 0 bases from J, with 15 bases between. CDR1 LNHDA and CDR2 SQIVND come from the germline V gene (reference sequence). The CDR3 totals 17 residues. The chain's CDR3 is CASSMAWGVSSNQPQHF. The CDR3 region has the DNA TGTGCCAGTAGTATGGCATGGGGGGTCTCTAGCAATCAGCCCCAGCATTTT.